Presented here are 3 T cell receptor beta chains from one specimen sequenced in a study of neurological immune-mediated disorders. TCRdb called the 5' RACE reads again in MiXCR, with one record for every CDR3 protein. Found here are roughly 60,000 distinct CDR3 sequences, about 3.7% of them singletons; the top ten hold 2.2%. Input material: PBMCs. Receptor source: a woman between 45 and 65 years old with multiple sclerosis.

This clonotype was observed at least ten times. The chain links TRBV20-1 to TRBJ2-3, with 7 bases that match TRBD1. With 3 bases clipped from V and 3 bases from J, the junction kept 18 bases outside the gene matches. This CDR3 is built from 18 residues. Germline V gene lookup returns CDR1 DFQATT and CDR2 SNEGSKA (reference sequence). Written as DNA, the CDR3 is TGCAGTGCTAGTCCCCGCCCCGGTACAGGGGTCGGGACAGATACGCAGTATTTT. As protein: CSASPRPGTGVGTDTQYF.

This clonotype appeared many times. The CDR3 reads CASSFIAGGDTEAFF. CDR3 nucleotides: TGTGCCAGCAGTTTTATAGCAGGCGGGGACACTGAAGCTTTCTTT. The chain combines TRBV12-3 or TRBV12-4 with TRBJ1-1, with D unresolved. Trimming took off 3 bases at V and 3 bases at J, with 14 bases between the two ends. This CDR3 is built from 15 residues.

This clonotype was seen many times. CDR3 DNA sequence: TGTGCCAGCAGCGTGCGACAGAGTGCCTACAATGAGCAGTTCTTC. Translated, it gives CASSVRQSAYNEQFF. This chain joins TRBV11-2 and TRBJ2-1; maybe TRBD1 (5 bases). The CDR3 length is 15 residues. V gave up 5 bases and J gave up 2 bases, with 13 bases separating them. CDR1 is SGHAT and CDR2 is FQNNGV in the germline V gene.